This T cell receptor beta chain was recorded in a study of blood T cells in healthy people across ages. Study-wide findings and caveats: The study regarded diversity estimates from one million T cells as underestimates.

Germline trimming cut 1 base from V and 4 bases from J; bases unmatched to any gene: 7. Germline CDR1 and CDR2: LGHNA and YSLEER. This CDR3 region has 16 residues. Of note for this clonotype: Its antigen is undetermined.

Donors were systemically healthy Caucasian individuals from Russia aged 6 to 90 years. Roughly 10 milliliters was the volume of peripheral blood drawn from each donor. PCR was performed a second time for about 7 to 11 cycles using a sample-barcoded 5' primer and a J-beta primer mix. A template-switch adaptor containing 12 random nucleotides labeled each cDNA molecule. TCRdb reprocessed the 5' RACE reads with MiXCR, giving one entry per CDR3 protein. The data show approximately 1.5 million distinct CDR3 sequences, about 45% seen once. This sequence was found in a woman under 30 in good health. V usage is TRBV4-3 and J usage is TRBJ2-3, with 8 bases identical to TRBD1. The sequencing input was blood. CDR3 nucleotide sequence: TGCGCCAGCAGCCAAGGCTGGACAGGGTTTGCAGATACGCAGTATTTT. Protein: CASSQGWTGFADTQYF.